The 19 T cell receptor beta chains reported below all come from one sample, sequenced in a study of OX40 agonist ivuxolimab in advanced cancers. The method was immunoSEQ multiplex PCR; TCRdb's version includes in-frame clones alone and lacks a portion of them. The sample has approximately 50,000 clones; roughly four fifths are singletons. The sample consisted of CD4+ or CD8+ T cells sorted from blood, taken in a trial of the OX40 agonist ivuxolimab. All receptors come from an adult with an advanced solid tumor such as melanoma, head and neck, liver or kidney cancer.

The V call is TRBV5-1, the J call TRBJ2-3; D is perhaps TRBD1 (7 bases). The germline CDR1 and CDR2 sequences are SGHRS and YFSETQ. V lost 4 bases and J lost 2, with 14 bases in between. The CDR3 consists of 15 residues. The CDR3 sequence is CASSAGQPHTDTQYF. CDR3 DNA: TGCGCCAGCAGCGCGGGACAGCCCCACACAGATACGCAGTATTTT. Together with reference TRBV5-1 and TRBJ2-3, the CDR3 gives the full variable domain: KAGVTQTPRYLIKTRGQQVTLSCSPISGHRSVSWYQQTPGQGLQFLFEYFSETQRNKGNFPGRFSGRQFSNSRSEMNVSTLELGDSALYLCASSAGQPHTDTQYFGPGTRLTVL.

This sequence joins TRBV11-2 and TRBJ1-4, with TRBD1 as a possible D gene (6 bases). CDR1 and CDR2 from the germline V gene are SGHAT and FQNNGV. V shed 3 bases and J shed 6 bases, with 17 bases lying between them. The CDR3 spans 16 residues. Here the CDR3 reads CASSFPGGQWDEKLFF. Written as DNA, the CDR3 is TGTGCCAGCAGCTTTCCCGGGGGGCAGTGGGATGAAAAACTGTTTTTT.

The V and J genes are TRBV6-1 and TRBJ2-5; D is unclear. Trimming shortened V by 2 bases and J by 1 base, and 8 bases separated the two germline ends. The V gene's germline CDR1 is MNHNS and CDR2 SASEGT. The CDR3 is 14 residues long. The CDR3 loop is CASSEPGIQETQYF. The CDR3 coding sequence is TGTGCCAGCAGTGAACCTGGAATCCAAGAGACCCAGTACTTC.

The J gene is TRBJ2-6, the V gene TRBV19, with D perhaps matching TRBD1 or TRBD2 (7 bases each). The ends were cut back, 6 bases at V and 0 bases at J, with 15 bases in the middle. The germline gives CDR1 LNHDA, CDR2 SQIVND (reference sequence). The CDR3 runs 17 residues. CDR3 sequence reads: CASRLQGTNSGANVLTF. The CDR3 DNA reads TGTGCCAGTAGGTTACAGGGGACTAACTCTGGGGCCAACGTCCTGACTTTC.

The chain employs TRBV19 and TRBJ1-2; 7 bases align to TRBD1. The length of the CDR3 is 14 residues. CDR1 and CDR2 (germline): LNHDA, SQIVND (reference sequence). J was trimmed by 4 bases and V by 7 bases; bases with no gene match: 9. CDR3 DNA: TGTGCCAGTATCGACCCCAGGGGGGCCTATGGCTACACCTTC. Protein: CASIDPRGAYGYTF.

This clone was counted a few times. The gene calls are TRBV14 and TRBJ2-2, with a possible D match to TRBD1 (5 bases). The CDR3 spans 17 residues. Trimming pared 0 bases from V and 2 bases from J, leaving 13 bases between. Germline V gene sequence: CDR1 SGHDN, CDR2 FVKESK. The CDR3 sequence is CASSQEGLTVNTGELFF. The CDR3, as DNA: TGTGCCAGCAGCCAAGAAGGGCTGACAGTCAACACCGGGGAGCTGTTTTTT.

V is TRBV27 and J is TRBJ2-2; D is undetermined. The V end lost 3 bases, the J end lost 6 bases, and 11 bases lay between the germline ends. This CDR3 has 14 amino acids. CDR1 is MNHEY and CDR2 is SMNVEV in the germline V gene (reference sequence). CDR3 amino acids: CASSFGVNAGELFF. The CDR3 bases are TGTGCCAGCAGTTTTGGGGTGAATGCCGGGGAGCTGTTTTTT.

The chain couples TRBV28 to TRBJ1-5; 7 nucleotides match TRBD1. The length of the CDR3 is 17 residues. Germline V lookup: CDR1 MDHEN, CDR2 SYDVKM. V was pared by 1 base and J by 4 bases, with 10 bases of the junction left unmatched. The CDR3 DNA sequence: TGTGCCAGCAGTTTATTTACAGGGGAGGGTTCAAATCAGCCCCAGCATTTT. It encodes CASSLFTGEGSNQPQHF.

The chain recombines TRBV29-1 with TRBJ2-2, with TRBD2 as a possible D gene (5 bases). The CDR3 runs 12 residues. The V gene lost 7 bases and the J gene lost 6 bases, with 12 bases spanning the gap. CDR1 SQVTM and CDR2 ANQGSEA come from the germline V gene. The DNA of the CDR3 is TGCAGCGCCCGAACGGGGTCCGGGGAGCTGTTTTTT. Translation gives CSARTGSGELFF.

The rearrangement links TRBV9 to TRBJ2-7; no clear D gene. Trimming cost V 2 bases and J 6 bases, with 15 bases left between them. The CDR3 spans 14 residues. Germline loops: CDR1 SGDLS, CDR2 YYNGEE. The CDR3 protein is CASSVGRQTSEQYF. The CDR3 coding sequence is TGTGCCAGCAGCGTGGGCCGCCAGACTTCCGAGCAGTACTTC.

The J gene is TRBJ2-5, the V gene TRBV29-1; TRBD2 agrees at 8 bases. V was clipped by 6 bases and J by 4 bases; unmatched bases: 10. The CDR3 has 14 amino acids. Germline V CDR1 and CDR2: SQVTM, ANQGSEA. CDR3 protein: CSVISGGWGETQYF. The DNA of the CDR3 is TGCAGCGTAATAAGCGGGGGCTGGGGAGAGACCCAGTACTTC.

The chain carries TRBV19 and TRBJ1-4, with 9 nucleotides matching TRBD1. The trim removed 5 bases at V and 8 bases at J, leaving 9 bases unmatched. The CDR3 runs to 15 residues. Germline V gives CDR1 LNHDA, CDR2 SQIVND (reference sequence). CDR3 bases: TGTGCCAGTAGTCCGCCGGGACAGGGAAGGGAAAAACTGTTTTTT. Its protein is CASSPPGQGREKLFF.

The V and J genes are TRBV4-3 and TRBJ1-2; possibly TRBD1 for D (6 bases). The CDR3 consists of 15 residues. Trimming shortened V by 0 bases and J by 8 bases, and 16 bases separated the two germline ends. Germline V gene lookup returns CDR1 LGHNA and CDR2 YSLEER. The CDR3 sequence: CASSQDIQGGEGYTF. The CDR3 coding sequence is TGCGCCAGCAGCCAAGATATACAGGGTGGGGAGGGCTACACCTTC.

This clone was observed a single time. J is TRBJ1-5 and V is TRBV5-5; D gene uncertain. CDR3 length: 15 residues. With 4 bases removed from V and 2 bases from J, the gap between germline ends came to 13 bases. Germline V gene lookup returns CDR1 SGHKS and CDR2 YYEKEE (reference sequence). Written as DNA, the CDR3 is TGTGCCAGCAGCCCACTCGCGGATGGCAATCAGCCCCAGCATTTT. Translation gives CASSPLADGNQPQHF.

CDR3 amino acids: CASSILKGTEVYEQYF. CDR3 bases: TGTGCCAGCAGCATCCTAAAGGGGACGGAGGTCTACGAGCAGTACTTC. V and J are TRBV21-1 and TRBJ2-7. TRBV21-1 counts as a pseudogene. This CDR3 is 16 amino acids long.

The CDR3 here is CAWARNDLNTEAFF. CDR3 DNA sequence: TGTGCCTGGGCCCGCAACGACCTTAACACTGAAGCTTTCTTT. This chain joins TRBV30 and TRBJ1-1; D unresolved. The V gene's germline CDR1 is GTSNPN and CDR2 SVGIG (reference sequence). Trimming took off 5 bases at V and 2 bases at J, with 15 bases between the two ends. The CDR3 spans 14 residues.

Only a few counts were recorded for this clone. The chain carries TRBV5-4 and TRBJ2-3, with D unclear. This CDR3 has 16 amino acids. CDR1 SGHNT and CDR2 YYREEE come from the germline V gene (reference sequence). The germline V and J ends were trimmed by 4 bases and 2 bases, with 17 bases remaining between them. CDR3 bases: TGTGCCAGCAGCCACGCAGGCTACATTGACACAGATACGCAGTATTTT. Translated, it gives CASSHAGYIDTDTQYF.

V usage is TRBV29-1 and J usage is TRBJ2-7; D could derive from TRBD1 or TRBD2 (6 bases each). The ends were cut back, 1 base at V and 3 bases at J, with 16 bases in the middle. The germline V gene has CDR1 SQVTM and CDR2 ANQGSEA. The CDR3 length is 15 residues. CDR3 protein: CSVEGGAGTNYEQYF. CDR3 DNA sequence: TGCAGCGTTGAAGGGGGGGCAGGAACTAACTACGAGCAGTACTTC.

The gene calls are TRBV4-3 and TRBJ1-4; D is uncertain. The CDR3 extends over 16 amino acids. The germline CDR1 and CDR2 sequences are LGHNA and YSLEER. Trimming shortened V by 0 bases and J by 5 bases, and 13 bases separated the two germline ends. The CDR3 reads CASSQDRGVKNEKLFF. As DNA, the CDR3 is TGCGCCAGCAGCCAAGATCGCGGGGTTAAAAATGAAAAACTGTTTTTT.